The clone carrying this T cell receptor (beta chain) was detected many times. TCRdb itself ran the reads through MiXCR, one entry per CDR3 protein. Here the sample spans almost 500,000 distinct CDR3 sequences, about 11% being singletons. The data derive from a study of T cell repertoires in cytomegalovirus infection. The V gene's germline CDR1 is MNHNY and CDR2 SVGAGI (reference sequence). This CDR3 has 17 amino acids. V was clipped by 2 bases and J by 2 bases, with 18 bases between them. The sequence was collected from a human donor in good health (CMV status not recorded). Some clones in this sample may be carry-over from other donors' samples. V usage is TRBV6-6 and J usage is TRBJ2-5; D perhaps matches TRBD1 (5 bases). Sequencing was done on a sample of PBMCs. CDR3 amino acids: CASSYDSPYRDQETQYF. The CDR3 DNA is TGTGCCAGCAGTTACGACAGTCCCTACCGAGATCAAGAGACCCAGTACTTC.